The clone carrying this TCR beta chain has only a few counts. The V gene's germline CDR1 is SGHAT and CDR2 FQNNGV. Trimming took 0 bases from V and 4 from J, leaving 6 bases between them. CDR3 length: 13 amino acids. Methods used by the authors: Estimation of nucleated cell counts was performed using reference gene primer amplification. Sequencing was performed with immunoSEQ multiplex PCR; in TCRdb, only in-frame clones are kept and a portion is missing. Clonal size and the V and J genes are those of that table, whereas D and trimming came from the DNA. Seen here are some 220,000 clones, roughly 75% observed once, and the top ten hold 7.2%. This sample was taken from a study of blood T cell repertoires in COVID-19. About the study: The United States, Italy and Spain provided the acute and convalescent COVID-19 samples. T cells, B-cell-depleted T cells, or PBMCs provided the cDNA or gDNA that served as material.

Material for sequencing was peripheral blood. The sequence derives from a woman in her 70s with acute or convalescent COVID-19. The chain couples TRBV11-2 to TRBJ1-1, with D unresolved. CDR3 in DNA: TGTGCCAGCAGCTTAGAGACAATCACTGAAGCTTTCTTT. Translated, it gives CASSLETITEAFF.